This T cell receptor beta chain appears in the sequencing data of a study of T cell responses to AZD1222 COVID-19 vaccine. Study context: Second-dose intervals near 4 or 12 weeks were combined. Whole-study findings and limits: Recipients of AZD1222 seropositive at baseline numbered only 6 or 7. The peak T cell response came first, and repertoires were sampled only after it. Donor demographics were predominantly white British with a female majority; clonal diversity may be underestimated.

Germline V gives CDR1 WSHSY, CDR2 SAAADI. V shed 8 bases and J 8 bases; nucleotides not matched to a gene: 6. This CDR3 has 12 amino acids. The method was immunoSEQ multiplex PCR; TCRdb's version includes in-frame clones alone and lacks a portion of them. The sample records approximately 120,000 clones, 90% to 95% being singletons. Note on this clone: Its antigen is not known.

The specimen comprised peripheral blood, sampled on day 0 of AZD1222 vaccination. This TCR derives from an adult in good health. V is TRBV10-2 and J is TRBJ2-1, with 7 bases matching TRBD2. For the CDR3, the DNA is TGCGCCAGCGGGGGACTATCGGATGAGCAGTTCTTC. Translating gives CASGGLSDEQFF.